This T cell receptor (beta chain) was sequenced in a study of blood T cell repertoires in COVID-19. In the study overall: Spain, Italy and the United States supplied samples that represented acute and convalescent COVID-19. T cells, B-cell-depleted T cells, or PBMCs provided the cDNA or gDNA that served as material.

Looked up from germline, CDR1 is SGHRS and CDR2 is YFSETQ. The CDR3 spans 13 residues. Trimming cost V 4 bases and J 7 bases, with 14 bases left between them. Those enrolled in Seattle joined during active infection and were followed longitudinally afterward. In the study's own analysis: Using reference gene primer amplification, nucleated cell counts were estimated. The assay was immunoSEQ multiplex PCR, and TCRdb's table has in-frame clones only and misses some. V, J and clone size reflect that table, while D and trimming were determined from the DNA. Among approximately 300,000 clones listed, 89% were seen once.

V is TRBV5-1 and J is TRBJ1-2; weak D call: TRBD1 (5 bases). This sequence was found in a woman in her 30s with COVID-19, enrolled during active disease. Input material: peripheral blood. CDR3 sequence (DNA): TGCGCCAGCAGCCCCGACAGTGTGATTGGCTACACCTTC. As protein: CASSPDSVIGYTF.